These T cell receptor beta chains were read from a single sample in a study of T cell responses to AZD1222 COVID-19 vaccine. The repertoire was sequenced with immunoSEQ multiplex PCR; TCRdb's copy has only in-frame clones and lacks some. Of roughly 110,000 clones in the sample, roughly 85% were seen once. Sequencing was performed on peripheral blood, taken 28 days after the second AZD1222 dose. The origin of the receptors is an adult who received the AZD1222 COVID-19 vaccine. Each CDR3 is given with its conserved first and last residue. The order of the fields is V gene, J gene, D gene, clone size, CDR3 protein, CDR3 DNA. D genes are given only for firm matches. Where a row states a size, it is once, few, many or the class of an expanded clone; other rows omit it.

TRBV7-2	TRBJ1-4	-	-	CASSPNEKLFF	TGTGCCAGCAGCCCCAATGAAAAACTGTTTTTT
TRBV5-8	TRBJ1-5	-	once	CASSFEVYSNQPQHF	TGTGCCAGCAGCTTTGAAGTTTATAGCAATCAGCCCCAGCATTTT
TRBV20-1	TRBJ2-7	-	-	CSASPGSSYEQYF	TGCAGTGCTAGTCCGGGCAGCTCCTACGAGCAGTACTTC
TRBV6-5	TRBJ1-2	-	few	CASSDLQVKIDGYTF	TGTGCCAGCAGCGATTTACAGGTCAAAATTGATGGCTACACCTTC
TRBV19	TRBJ1-2	-	-	CASSIGHKGLYGYTF	TGTGCCAGTAGTATAGGGCACAAGGGACTCTATGGCTACACCTTC
TRBV6-2/TRBV6-3	TRBJ2-7	TRBD1	once	CASSYSWTGNSYEQYF	TGTGCCAGCAGTTACTCGTGGACAGGGAACTCCTACGAGCAGTACTTC
TRBV4-1	TRBJ1-2	-	-	CASSQGGAGGYGYTF	TGCGCCAGCAGCCAAGGGGGGGCAGGAGGCTATGGCTACACCTTC
TRBV5-4	TRBJ2-5	-	once	CASSRLGAETQYF	TGTGCCAGCAGTCGCCTCGGGGCAGAGACCCAGTACTTC
TRBV2	TRBJ2-7	-	-	CASSEFRLRASYEQYF	TGTGCCAGCAGTGAATTCCGGCTCAGGGCAAGCTACGAGCAGTACTTC
TRBV10-3	TRBJ1-1	-	-	CAISGVARTVGGEAFF	TGTGCCATCAGTGGGGTGGCCCGGACGGTGGGGGGTGAAGCTTTCTTT
TRBV3-1/TRBV3-2	TRBJ1-3	-	-	CASSRRDTSGNTIYF	TGTGCCAGCAGCCGCCGGGACACCTCTGGAAACACCATATATTTT
TRBV11-1	TRBJ2-3	TRBD1	-	CASRGGQSTDTQYF	TGTGCCAGCAGAGGGGGACAGAGCACAGATACGCAGTATTTT
TRBV28	TRBJ2-3	-	-	CASGSSGSSTDTQYF	TGTGCCAGCGGCTCGAGCGGCTCCTCCACAGATACGCAGTATTTT
TRBV11-2	TRBJ2-5	-	-	CASSSGETQYF	TGTGCCAGCAGCTCAGGGGAGACCCAGTACTTC
TRBV19	TRBJ2-3	-	-	CASSMRTNMDQYF	TGTGCCAGTAGTATGCGGACAAACATGGATCAGTATTTT
TRBV7-2	TRBJ1-5	-	once	CASSPLPGQPQHF	TGTGCCAGCAGCCCTCTGCCCGGTCAGCCCCAGCATTTT
TRBV5-6	TRBJ2-5	TRBD1	-	CASSPTGSFLRTQYF	TGTGCCAGCAGCCCGACAGGGAGCTTTCTGAGGACCCAGTACTTC
TRBV5-4	TRBJ2-3	TRBD2	once	CASSPSGGWADTQYF	TGTGCCAGCAGCCCTAGCGGGGGGTGGGCAGATACGCAGTATTTT
TRBV7-7	TRBJ2-3	TRBD2	-	CASSLGGGAADTQYF	TGTGCCAGCAGCTTAGGCGGGGGGGCCGCAGATACGCAGTATTTT
TRBV7-9	TRBJ2-7	TRBD1	-	CASSSTGTGGQGGYEQYF	TGTGCCAGCAGCTCGACCGGGACAGGGGGTCAAGGGGGCTACGAGCAGTACTTC
TRBV9	TRBJ1-6	-	-	CASSTEGYSPLHF	TGTGCCAGCAGCACCGAGGGGTATTCACCCCTCCACTTT
TRBV28	TRBJ2-1	TRBD1	-	CASSGQGSYNEQFF	TGTGCCAGCTCGGGACAGGGATCCTACAATGAGCAGTTCTTC
TRBV3-1/TRBV3-2	TRBJ2-1	TRBD2	-	CASSQVIAGAAANEQFF	TGTGCCAGCAGCCAAGTGATAGCGGGGGCCGCCGCGAATGAGCAGTTCTTC
TRBV28	TRBJ1-2	-	-	CATSWESYTF	TGTGCCACCTCCTGGGAAAGCTACACCTTC
TRBV30	TRBJ2-7	TRBD1	-	CAWTGRTGTYEQYF	TGTGCCTGGACTGGACGGACAGGGACCTACGAGCAGTACTTC
TRBV5-6	TRBJ2-7	-	once	CASSSGTPNPYEQYF	TGTGCCAGCAGCTCCGGGACTCCTAACCCCTACGAGCAGTACTTC
TRBV6-5	TRBJ2-7	-	-	CASNLDSSYEQYF	TGTGCCAGCAACCTTGACAGTTCCTACGAGCAGTACTTC
TRBV9	TRBJ2-1	-	-	CASSVSDGWNYNEQFF	TGTGCCAGCAGCGTATCGGACGGGTGGAACTACAATGAGCAGTTCTTC
TRBV18	TRBJ1-6	-	-	CASSPPGDVYSPLHF	TGTGCCAGCTCACCCCCGGGGGATGTATATTCACCCCTCCACTTT
TRBV4-1	TRBJ2-6	-	-	CASSAYPGSGSGANVLTF	TGCGCCAGCAGCGCCTACCCTGGCTCAGGCTCTGGGGCCAACGTCCTGACTTTC
TRBV6-2/TRBV6-3	TRBJ2-2	-	-	CASSLISTGGELFF	TGTGCCAGCAGTCTCATCTCGACTGGGGGGGAGCTGTTTTTT
TRBV11-2	TRBJ2-7	-	-	CASSPHGSSYEQYF	TGTGCCAGCAGCCCTCACGGTAGCTCCTACGAGCAGTACTTC
TRBV18	TRBJ1-5	-	-	CASSPGTDQPQHF	TGTGCCAGCTCACCAGGTACTGATCAGCCCCAGCATTTT
TRBV20-1	TRBJ1-2	-	few	CSASPGPRGYTF	TGCAGTGCTAGTCCGGGTCCTCGGGGCTACACCTTC
TRBV19	TRBJ2-5	TRBD2	few	CASNGGGFQETQYF	TGTGCCAGTAATGGCGGGGGGTTCCAAGAGACCCAGTACTTC
TRBV7-9	TRBJ1-2	-	-	CASSLRVNYGYTF	TGTGCCAGCAGCTTAAGGGTAAACTATGGCTACACCTTC
TRBV25-1	TRBJ1-2	TRBD1	once	CASSLTGEANYGYTF	TGTGCCAGCAGCCTAACAGGGGAGGCTAACTATGGCTACACCTTC
TRBV19	TRBJ1-5	TRBD1	-	CASSMGPGQGPNQPQHF	TGTGCCAGTAGTATGGGACCGGGACAGGGCCCCAATCAGCCCCAGCATTTT
TRBV5-5	TRBJ2-7	-	-	CASSLDRTPAYEQYF	TGTGCCAGCAGCTTGGACCGAACCCCCGCCTACGAGCAGTACTTC
TRBV28	TRBJ2-7	-	-	CASRGTFPYEQYF	TGTGCCAGCAGGGGGACGTTCCCCTACGAGCAGTACTTC